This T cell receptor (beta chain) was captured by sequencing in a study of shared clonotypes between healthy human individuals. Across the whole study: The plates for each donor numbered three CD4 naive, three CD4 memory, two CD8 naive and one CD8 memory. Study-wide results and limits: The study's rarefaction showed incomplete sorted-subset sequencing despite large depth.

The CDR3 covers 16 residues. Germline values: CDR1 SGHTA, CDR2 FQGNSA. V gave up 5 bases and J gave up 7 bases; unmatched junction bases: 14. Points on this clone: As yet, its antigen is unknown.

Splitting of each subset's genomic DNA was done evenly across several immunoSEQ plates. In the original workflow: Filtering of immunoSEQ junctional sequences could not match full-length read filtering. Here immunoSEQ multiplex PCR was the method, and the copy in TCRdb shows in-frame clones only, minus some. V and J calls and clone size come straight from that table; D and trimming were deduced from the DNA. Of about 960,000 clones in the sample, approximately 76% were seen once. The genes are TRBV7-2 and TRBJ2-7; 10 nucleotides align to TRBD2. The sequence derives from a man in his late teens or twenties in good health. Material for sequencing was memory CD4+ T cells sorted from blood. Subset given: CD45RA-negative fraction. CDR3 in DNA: TGTGCCAGCAGCCCAGCCGGTGGAGCGGGGGGGAATGAGCAGTACTTC. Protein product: CASSPAGGAGGNEQYF. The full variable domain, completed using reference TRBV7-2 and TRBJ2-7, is GAGVSQSPSNKVTEKGKDVELRCDPISGHTALYWYRQSLGQGLEFLIYFQGNSAPDKSGLPSDRFSAERTGGSVSTLTIQRTQQEDSAVYLCASSPAGGAGGNEQYFGPGTRLTVT.